This is a list of T cell receptor beta chains from one sample in a study of blood T cell repertoires in COVID-19. Sequencing used immunoSEQ multiplex PCR; TCRdb keeps in-frame clones, though not all of them. This repertoire shows around 45,000 clones, over 85% found once; its top ten account for approximately 12%. Source material: peripheral blood. The source is an elderly man with acute or convalescent COVID-19. CDR3s include the opening cysteine and the closing phenylalanine or tryptophan. Each record gives: D gene, V gene, J gene, CDR3 protein, CDR3 DNA. D genes are given only for firm matches.

NA	TRBV5-1	TRBJ2-1	CASSIGHEAYNEQFF	TGCGCCAGCAGCATTGGACACGAAGCCTACAATGAGCAGTTCTTC
NA	TRBV19	TRBJ2-2	CASSIRPGSTGELFF	TGTGCCAGTAGTATACGCCCGGGAAGCACCGGGGAGCTGTTTTTT
TRBD2	TRBV15	TRBJ2-5	CATSRDLPAGGAKTQYF	TGTGCCACCAGCAGAGATCTGCCGGCGGGGGGGGCCAAGACCCAGTACTTC
NA	TRBV12-5	TRBJ1-2	CASGLVQLQGKGYGYTF	TGTGCTAGTGGTTTGGTACAATTGCAGGGTAAGGGCTATGGCTACACCTTC
NA	TRBV5-1	TRBJ1-1	CASSLAGLRNTEAFF	TGCGCCAGCAGCTTGGCGGGACTTCGGAACACTGAAGCTTTCTTT
TRBD2	TRBV9	TRBJ2-5	CASSVLSGGGGETQYF	TGTGCCAGCAGCGTCCTTAGCGGGGGCGGGGGGGAGACCCAGTACTTC
NA	TRBV2	TRBJ2-6	CASSPGANVLTF	TGTGCCAGCTCTCCTGGGGCCAACGTCCTGACTTTC
NA	TRBV21-1	TRBJ1-6	CASSKERGIHF	TGTGCCAGCAGCAAAGAAAGGGGGATCCACTTT
TRBD1	TRBV18	TRBJ2-7	CASSGTGSYEQYF	TGTGCCAGCTCGGGGACAGGGAGCTACGAGCAGTACTTC
NA	TRBV7-9	TRBJ1-2	CASSLAGLYGYTF	TGTGCCAGCAGCTTAGCCGGACTTTATGGCTACACCTTC
NA	TRBV19	TRBJ2-5	CASSMVASAGETQYF	TGTGCCAGTAGTATGGTCGCTTCCGCGGGAGAGACCCAGTACTTC
TRBD1	TRBV3-1/TRBV3-2	TRBJ1-6	CASSQRDRRFSPLHF	TGTGCCAGCAGCCAGCGGGACAGGCGATTCTCACCCCTCCACTTT
NA	TRBV19	TRBJ1-5	CASSTPNNQPQHF	TGTGCCAGTAGCACCCCTAACAATCAGCCCCAGCATTTT